A single T cell receptor (beta chain) is shown here with its context. Its antigen is not identified. The record originates from a study of T cell clonotyping in hematopoietic cell transplantation. Study results and caveats: Higher Inverse Simpson Index values in graft donor and pretransplant recipient predicted broader posttransplant TCR diversity. At the given depth, recipient repertoires were over 95% de novo clonotypes. CD4 and CD8 repertoire contributions could not be separated without sorting.

Assay used: immunoSEQ multiplex PCR; TCRdb lists only in-frame clones, some missing. The sample lists more than 7,500 clones; nearly 98% were seen once. The germline CDR1 and CDR2 sequences are SNHLY and FYNNEI. Trimming removed 8 bases from V and 12 bases from J, with 15 bases in between. The CDR3 spans 11 residues. The sequence came from a male patient aged 60-70 years who had an allogeneic stem cell transplant from a related donor, so the T cells may come from the graft donor. Some clones in this sample may be carry-over from other donors' samples. Sequenced here: peripheral blood mononuclear cells, sampled 100 days after allogeneic stem cell transplant. The gene calls are TRBV2 and TRBJ2-3; D not certain. The CDR3 sequence: CASGAPLVQYF. For the CDR3, the DNA is TGTGCCAGCGGAGCTCCCCTGGTTCAGTATTTT.